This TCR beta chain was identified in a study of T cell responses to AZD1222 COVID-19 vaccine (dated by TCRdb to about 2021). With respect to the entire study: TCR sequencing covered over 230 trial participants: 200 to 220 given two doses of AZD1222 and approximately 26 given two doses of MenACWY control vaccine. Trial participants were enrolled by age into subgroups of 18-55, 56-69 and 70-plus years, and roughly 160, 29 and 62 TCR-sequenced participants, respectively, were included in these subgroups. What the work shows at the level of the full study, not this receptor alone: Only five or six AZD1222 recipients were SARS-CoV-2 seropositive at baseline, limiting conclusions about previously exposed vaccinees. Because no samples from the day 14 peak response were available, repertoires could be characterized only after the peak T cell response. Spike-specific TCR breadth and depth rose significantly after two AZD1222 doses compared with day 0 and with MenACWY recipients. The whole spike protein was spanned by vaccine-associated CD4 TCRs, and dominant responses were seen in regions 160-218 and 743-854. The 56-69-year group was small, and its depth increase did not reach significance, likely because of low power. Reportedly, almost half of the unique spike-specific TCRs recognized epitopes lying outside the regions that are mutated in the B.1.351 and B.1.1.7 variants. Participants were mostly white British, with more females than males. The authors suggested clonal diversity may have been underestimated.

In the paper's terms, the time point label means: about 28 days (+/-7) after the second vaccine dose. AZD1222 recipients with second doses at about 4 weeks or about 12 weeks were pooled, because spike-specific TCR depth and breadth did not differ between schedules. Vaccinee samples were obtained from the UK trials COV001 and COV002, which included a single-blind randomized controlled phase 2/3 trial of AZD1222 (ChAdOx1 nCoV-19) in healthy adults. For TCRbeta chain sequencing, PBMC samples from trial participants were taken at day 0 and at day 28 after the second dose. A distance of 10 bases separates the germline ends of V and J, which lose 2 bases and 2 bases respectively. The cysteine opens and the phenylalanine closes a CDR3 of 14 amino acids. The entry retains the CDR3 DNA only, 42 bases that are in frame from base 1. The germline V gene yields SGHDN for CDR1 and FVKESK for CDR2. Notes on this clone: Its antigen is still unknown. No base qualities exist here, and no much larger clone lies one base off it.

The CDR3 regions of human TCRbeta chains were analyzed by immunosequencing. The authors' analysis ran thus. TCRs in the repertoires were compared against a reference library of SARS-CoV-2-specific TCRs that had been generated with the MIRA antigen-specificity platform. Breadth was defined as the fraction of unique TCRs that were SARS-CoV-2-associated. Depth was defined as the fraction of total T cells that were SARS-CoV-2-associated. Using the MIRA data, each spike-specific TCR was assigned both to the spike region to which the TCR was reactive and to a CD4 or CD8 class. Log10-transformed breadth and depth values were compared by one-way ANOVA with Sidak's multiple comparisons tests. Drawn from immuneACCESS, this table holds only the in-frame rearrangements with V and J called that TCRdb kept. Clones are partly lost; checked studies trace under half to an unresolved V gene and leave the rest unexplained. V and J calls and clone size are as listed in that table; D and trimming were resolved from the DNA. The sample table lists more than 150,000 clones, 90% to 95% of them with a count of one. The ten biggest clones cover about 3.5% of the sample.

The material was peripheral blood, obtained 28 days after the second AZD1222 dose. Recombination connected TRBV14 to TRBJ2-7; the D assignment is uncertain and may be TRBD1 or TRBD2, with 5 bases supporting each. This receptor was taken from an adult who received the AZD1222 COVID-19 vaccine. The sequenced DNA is TGTGCCAGCAGCCAACTGGGGGATCCCTACGAGCAGTACTTC. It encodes CASSQLGDPYEQYF.